These 14 T cell receptor beta chains came from one sample sequenced in a study of blood T cell repertoires in COVID-19. Using immunoSEQ multiplex PCR, the repertoire was profiled, and TCRdb retains in-frame clones only, with some absent. The sample lists around 54,000 clones, about 92% occurring once. The sample comprised peripheral blood. Source of these receptors: a human donor in a cohort sampled during active COVID-19.

As regards this clone: The junction departs from the called germline gene at one end, perhaps through a read error. The rearrangement links TRBV7-8 to TRBJ1-6; D is possibly TRBD1 (5 bases). Germline V gene lookup returns CDR1 SGHVS and CDR2 FQNEAQ. The CDR3 has 14 amino acids. In DNA, the CDR3 is TGTGTCAGCAGCTTAGAGGGGTATAATTCACCCCTCCACTTT. Translation: CVSSLEGYNSPLHF.

The CDR3 sequence is CSASRLAGEVELYNEQFF. The CDR3 DNA sequence: TGCAGTGCTAGTCGTCTAGCGGGAGAGGTGGAGCTTTACAATGAGCAGTTCTTC. The V and J genes are TRBV20-1 and TRBJ2-1; 10 bases line up with TRBD2. The length of the CDR3 is 18 residues. J gave up 4 bases and V 3 bases, and 15 bases lay outside the gene matches. CDR1 is DFQATT, CDR2 SNEGSKA, per germline (reference sequence).

This sequence joins TRBV5-8 and TRBJ2-7; 8 nucleotides align to TRBD2. This CDR3 has 13 amino acids. Germline CDR1 SGHTS, CDR2 YDEGEE. After removal of 4 bases from V and 3 bases from J, the junction contained 3 bases not matched to a gene. For the CDR3, the DNA is TGTGCCAGCAGCGGGACTAGATACTACGAGCAGTACTTC. Protein product: CASSGTRYYEQYF.

The chain carries TRBV4-1 and TRBJ1-2, with D maybe TRBD1 (5 bases). Germline V gene sequence: CDR1 MGHRA, CDR2 YSYEKL. The ends were cut back, 3 bases at V and 3 bases at J, with 14 bases in the middle. The CDR3 extends over 15 amino acids. The CDR3 protein is CASSHPGGGDYGYTF. The DNA for the CDR3 is TGCGCCAGCAGCCATCCGGGAGGAGGGGACTATGGCTACACCTTC.

This chain connects TRBV19 to TRBJ1-2; 9 bases fit TRBD1. The CDR3 covers 14 residues. J was trimmed by 13 bases and V by 4 bases; bases with no gene match: 13. Germline CDR1 is LNHDA and CDR2 is SQIVND (reference sequence). The CDR3 here is CASSTPGQGPFTTF. The DNA of the CDR3 is TGTGCCAGTAGTACGCCGGGACAGGGACCCTTTACCACCTTC. Based on the CDR3 plus reference TRBV19 and TRBJ1-2, the full variable domain is DGGITQSPKYLFRKEGQNVTLSCEQNLNHDAMYWYRQDPGQGLRLIYYSQIVNDFQKGDIAEGYSVSREKKESFPLTVTSAQKNPTAFYLCASSTPGQGPFTTFGSGTRLTVV.

This chain joins TRBV7-9 and TRBJ1-2, with a possible D match to TRBD1 (5 bases). This CDR3 is 15 amino acids long. V was clipped by 5 bases and J by 2 bases, with 15 bases between them. Germline loops: CDR1 SEHNR, CDR2 FQNEAQ (reference sequence). CDR3 residues: CASSDLLDNNYGYTF. The CDR3 region has the DNA TGTGCCAGCAGCGACCTTTTGGACAACAACTATGGCTACACCTTC.

The chain uses TRBV5-1 and TRBJ1-3, with TRBD1 matching over 8 bases. J was trimmed by 4 bases and V by 0 bases; bases with no gene match: 6. Germline values: CDR1 SGHRS, CDR2 YFSETQ. The CDR3 is 16 residues long. The CDR3 protein is CASSLAPGGYGNTIYF. CDR3 in DNA: TGCGCCAGCAGCTTGGCGCCAGGGGGCTACGGAAACACCATATATTTT.

The chain links TRBV24-1 to TRBJ2-1, with a weak D call TRBD1 (7 bases). In germline, CDR1 is KGHDR, CDR2 SFDVKD. V shed 7 bases and J shed 3 bases, with 18 bases lying between them. This CDR3 spans 16 amino acids. The CDR3 reads CATSSRRGTDYNEQFF. Written as DNA, the CDR3 is TGTGCCACCAGCTCTCGGAGGGGGACAGACTACAATGAGCAGTTCTTC.

This clone was recorded once. For the CDR3, the DNA is TGCGCCAGCAGCTTGGAAGGGGTGAATGAAAAACTGTTTTTT. It encodes CASSLEGVNEKLFF. The chain uses TRBV5-1 and TRBJ1-4, with D perhaps matching TRBD1 (5 bases). This CDR3 spans 14 amino acids. Between the trimmed V and J ends, which lost 0 bases and 5 bases, there was a span of 8 bases. The germline V gene has CDR1 SGHRS and CDR2 YFSETQ.

This chain connects TRBV7-3 to TRBJ2-1, with 8 positions matching TRBD1. The CDR3 covers 13 residues. Germline V gene lookup returns CDR1 SGHTA and CDR2 FQGTGA. Trimming took 5 bases from V and 7 from J; bases not matched to a gene: 4. The CDR3 loop reads CASSPDRVNEQFF. CDR3 sequence (DNA): TGTGCCAGCAGCCCGGACAGGGTTAATGAGCAGTTCTTC.

This clone was detected a few times. The gene calls are TRBV5-1 and TRBJ1-1, with D maybe TRBD1 (5 bases). Germline V gene data show CDR1 as SGHRS and CDR2 as YFSETQ. Trimming took off 1 base at V and 10 bases at J, with 11 bases between the two ends. This CDR3 is 12 amino acids long. The CDR3 nucleotides are TGCGCCAGCAGCTTGTCAGGGTTGGCAGCTTTCTTT. Translating gives CASSLSGLAAFF.

The rearrangement links TRBV18 to TRBJ1-6; TRBD1 matches at 7 bases. V shed 5 bases and J 10 bases; nucleotides not matched to a gene: 5. There are 13 residues in the CDR3. The germline V gene encodes CDR1 KGHSH and CDR2 LQKENI. The CDR3 is CASSGQGDSPLHF. CDR3 nucleotides: TGTGCCAGCTCAGGGCAGGGGGACTCACCCCTCCACTTT.

This clone is a singleton in its sample. The V call is TRBV4-1, the J call TRBJ2-3; 13 positions match TRBD2. Germline V lookup: CDR1 MGHRA, CDR2 YSYEKL. V gave up 4 bases and J gave up 4 bases; unmatched junction bases: 14. The CDR3 is 19 amino acids. The CDR3 sequence is CASSPTTQRTSGSADTQYF. The CDR3 nucleotides are TGCGCCAGCAGCCCCACTACCCAGCGGACTAGCGGGAGCGCAGATACGCAGTATTTT.

The rearrangement links TRBV3-1 (or the pseudogene TRBV3-2) to TRBJ2-7, with 9 bases matching TRBD2. Germline lookup yields CDR1 LGHDT and CDR2 YNNKEL (reference sequence). V shed 6 bases, J shed 2 bases, and the junction held 5 bases outside the gene matches. The CDR3 is 14 amino acids. CDR3 sequence: CASRLAGEPYEQYF. CDR3 in DNA: TGTGCCAGCAGGTTAGCGGGAGAGCCCTACGAGCAGTACTTC.